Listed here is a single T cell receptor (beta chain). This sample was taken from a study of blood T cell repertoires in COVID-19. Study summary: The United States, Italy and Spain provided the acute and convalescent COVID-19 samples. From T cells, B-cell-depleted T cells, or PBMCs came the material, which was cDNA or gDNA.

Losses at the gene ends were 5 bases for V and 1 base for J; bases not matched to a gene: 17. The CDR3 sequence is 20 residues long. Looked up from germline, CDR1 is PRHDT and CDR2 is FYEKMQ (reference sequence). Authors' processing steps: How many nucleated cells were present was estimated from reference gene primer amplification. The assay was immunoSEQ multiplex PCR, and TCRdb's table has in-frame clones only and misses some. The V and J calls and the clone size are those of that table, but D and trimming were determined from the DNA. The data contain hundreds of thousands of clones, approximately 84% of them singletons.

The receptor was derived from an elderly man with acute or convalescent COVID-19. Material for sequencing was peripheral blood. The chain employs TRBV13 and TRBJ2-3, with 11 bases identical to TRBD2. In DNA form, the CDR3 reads TGTGCCAGCAGCCCCGGCCTTGCTAGCGGGAGGCCGAGAGGCACAGATACGCAGTATTTT. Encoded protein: CASSPGLASGRPRGTDTQYF.